Listed here are 28 T cell receptor beta chains from one sample, sequenced in a study of cytomegalovirus exposure and HLA in healthy donors. The PCR contained 60 Vbeta and 13 Jbeta primers. Sequencing used immunoSEQ multiplex PCR; TCRdb keeps in-frame clones, though not all of them. The table includes approximately 150,000 clones, around 84% detected once. The sequenced material came from PBMCs. The receptors here all came from a man aged 25-45 years in good health and CMV-seropositive.

This chain uses TRBV4-3 with TRBJ2-5; 7 nucleotides align to TRBD1. The germline gives CDR1 LGHNA, CDR2 YSLEER. This CDR3 is built from 15 residues. J was trimmed by 4 bases and V by 2 bases; bases with no gene match: 7. The CDR3: CASSQIRAGGETQYF. The DNA for the CDR3 is TGCGCCAGCAGCCAAATTCGGGCAGGGGGAGAGACCCAGTACTTC.

This clone was detected only once. The chain employs TRBV4-2 and TRBJ2-2; tentative D call: TRBD1 (6 bases). Trimming left V 2 bases short and J 0 bases short, with 10 bases between. Per germline, CDR1 LGHNA and CDR2 YNFKEQ. This CDR3 is built from 16 residues. In DNA form, the CDR3 reads TGTGCCAGCAGCCAATGGGGGCTACCGAACACCGGGGAGCTGTTTTTT. Translated, it gives CASSQWGLPNTGELFF.

This clone was found a few times. The chain uses TRBV15 and TRBJ2-3; TRBD2 matches 12 bases. Trimming cost V 6 bases and J 5 bases; bases outside gene matches: 6. Germline V gene lookup returns CDR1 LNHNV and CDR2 YYDKDF (reference sequence). This CDR3 spans 15 amino acids. CDR3 region: CATSRTSGEVDTQYF. The CDR3 nucleotides are TGTGCCACCAGTAGGACTAGCGGGGAGGTAGATACGCAGTATTTT.

The chain employs TRBV5-8 and TRBJ2-7; 8 positions match TRBD2. This CDR3 has 14 amino acids. Germline CDR1 SGHTS, CDR2 YDEGEE. The J segment lost 6 bases and the V segment lost 5 bases, leaving 10 bases of the junction unmatched. DNA of the CDR3: TGTGCCAGCAGACTCAGCGGGAGTGGGGGCGAGCAGTACGTC. Translating it yields CASRLSGSGGEQYV.

This clone came up once. The chain joins TRBV30 to TRBJ2-3; 9 nucleotides agree with TRBD2. Losses at the gene ends were 0 bases for V and 3 bases for J; bases not matched to a gene: 10. Germline loops: CDR1 GTSNPN, CDR2 SVGIG (reference sequence). The CDR3 totals 17 residues. CDR3 DNA: TGTGCCTGGAGTGTGGGCTTTAGTAGCGGGAGAACAGATACGCAGTATTTT. As protein: CAWSVGFSSGRTDTQYF.

This sequence joins TRBV2 and TRBJ1-1, with D hard to call. Germline V gene lookup returns CDR1 SNHLY and CDR2 FYNNEI. The CDR3 has 13 amino acids. Deletions cut 6 bases from V and 1 base from J, with 9 bases between. The CDR3 is CASRQRENTEAFF. The CDR3 DNA reads TGTGCCAGCAGGCAACGGGAGAACACTGAAGCTTTCTTT.

A remark on this clone: An end of the junction does not agree with germline; a read error may underlie this. The same CDR3 can be traced to other DNA sequences in this sample. This chain connects TRBV7-2 to TRBJ1-5; unclear D gene. There are 13 residues in the CDR3. CDR1 SGHTA and CDR2 FQGNSA come from the germline V gene. CDR3 DNA sequence: TGTGCCAGCAGCTTAAACAGCTATCAGCCTCAGCATTTT. Protein: CASSLNSYQPQHF.

The CDR3 sequence: CASSWTGGNEQFF. The CDR3 nucleotides are TGCGCCAGCAGCTGGACAGGGGGCAATGAGCAGTTCTTC. V is TRBV5-1 and J is TRBJ2-1; 10 bases are a match to TRBD1. The germline gives CDR1 SGHRS, CDR2 YFSETQ. V was clipped by 3 bases and J by 6 bases; unmatched bases: 0. The CDR3 is made up of 13 amino acids.

The chain employs TRBV27 and TRBJ2-1, with D tentatively TRBD2 (6 bases). V was pared by 3 bases and J by 7 bases, with 10 bases between. Germline-derived CDR1 and CDR2 are MNHEY and SMNVEV (reference sequence). The CDR3 contains 13 residues. As DNA, the CDR3 is TGTGCCAGCAGTTTCGGGACTCTTAATGAGCAGTTCTTC. This sequence encodes CASSFGTLNEQFF.

This chain joins TRBV4-1 and TRBJ2-3; 8 positions match TRBD2. V was pared by 3 bases and J by 4 bases, with 6 bases of the junction left unmatched. Germline CDR1 reads MGHRA; CDR2 reads YSYEKL. CDR3 length: 15 residues. The CDR3 region has the DNA TGCGCCAGCAGCCACTTTACGGGAGGGGCAGATACGCAGTATTTT. This sequence encodes CASSHFTGGADTQYF.

The chain recombines TRBV4-1 with TRBJ2-2; 8 positions match TRBD2. Germline lookup yields CDR1 MGHRA and CDR2 YSYEKL. The trim removed 7 bases at V and 4 bases at J, leaving 5 bases unmatched. This CDR3 contains 14 residues. CDR3 loop: CASTAGGGTGELFF. CDR3 sequence (DNA): TGCGCCAGCACCGCCGGGGGGGGCACCGGGGAGCTGTTTTTT.

This clone was recorded only once. The V gene is TRBV27, the J gene TRBJ2-7; 7 nucleotides align to TRBD2. The CDR3 spans 14 residues. Germline values: CDR1 MNHEY, CDR2 SMNVEV (reference sequence). Trimming took 0 bases from V and 4 from J; bases not matched to a gene: 3. CDR3 sequence: CASSLSLASYEQYF. CDR3 sequence (DNA): TGTGCCAGCAGTTTATCACTAGCGAGTTACGAGCAGTACTTC.

This clone has more than one count but fewer than ten. V usage is TRBV6-6 and J usage is TRBJ1-3, with 7 bases fitting TRBD1. Trimming at V came to 7 bases and at J to 1 base, leaving 10 bases not matched to a gene. The CDR3 runs 16 residues. CDR1 MNHNY and CDR2 SVGAGI come from the germline V gene (reference sequence). As DNA, the CDR3 is TGTGCCAGCACCGTTGGACAGGCGCAGTCTGGAAACACCATATATTTT. The encoded protein is CASTVGQAQSGNTIYF.

V is TRBV2 and J is TRBJ2-1; 7 nucleotides align to TRBD2. The length of the CDR3 is 16 residues. Germline values: CDR1 SNHLY, CDR2 FYNNEI. Unmatched junction bases numbered 12, after V lost 6 bases and J lost 4 bases. The CDR3 loop reads CASSPSELAAYNEQFF. The DNA for the CDR3 is TGTGCCAGCAGCCCCTCCGAGCTAGCGGCTTACAATGAGCAGTTCTTC. Full variable domain (outside the CDR3, taken from reference TRBV2 and TRBJ2-1): EPEVTQTPSHQVTQMGQEVILRCVPISNHLYFYWYRQILGQKVEFLVSFYNNEISEKSEIFDDQFSVERPDGSNFTLKIRSTKLEDSAMYFCASSPSELAAYNEQFFGPGTRLTVL.

J is TRBJ2-7 and V is TRBV6-6, with unresolved D. Germline V CDR1 and CDR2: MNHNY, SVGAGI (reference sequence). The V end was cut by 1 base, the J end by 2 bases, with 9 bases between. The CDR3 totals 14 residues. DNA for the CDR3: TGTGCCAGCAGTTACTGGGCGTACACCTACGAGCAGTACTTC. It is translated as CASSYWAYTYEQYF.

V is TRBV4-3 and J is TRBJ2-1, with TRBD2 matching over 10 bases. Per germline, CDR1 LGHNA and CDR2 YSLEER. The CDR3 loop spans 16 amino acids. V gave up 0 bases and J gave up 6 bases; unmatched junction bases: 5. Here the CDR3 DNA reads TGCGCCAGCAGCCAAGAATATAGCGGGAGGCTCAATGAGCAGTTCTTC. It specifies CASSQEYSGRLNEQFF.

This clone was detected only once. The gene calls are TRBV4-3 and TRBJ2-6; 12 positions agree with TRBD2. Germline V gene sequence: CDR1 LGHNA, CDR2 YSLEER. After removal of 0 bases from V and 0 bases from J, the junction contained 3 bases not matched to a gene. The length of the CDR3 is 19 residues. CDR3 sequence reads: CASSQDPLAGGSGANVLTF. DNA for the CDR3: TGCGCCAGCAGCCAAGATCCACTAGCGGGAGGCTCTGGGGCCAACGTCCTGACTTTC.

The J gene is TRBJ1-4, the V gene TRBV6-6, with D perhaps matching TRBD1 (6 bases). Germline V gene lookup returns CDR1 MNHNY and CDR2 SVGAGI (reference sequence). V dropped 2 bases and J dropped 5 bases, with 15 bases sitting between them. The CDR3 length is 16 residues. The CDR3 sequence is CASSYDGQGWNEKLFF. Written as DNA, the CDR3 is TGTGCCAGCAGTTACGACGGCCAGGGGTGGAATGAAAAACTGTTTTTT.

The CDR3 reads CASSKQKPLAGDEQFF. CDR3 nucleotides: TGTGCCAGCAGCAAACAAAAGCCACTAGCAGGCGATGAGCAGTTCTTC. The chain links TRBV7-9 to TRBJ2-1; D is possibly TRBD2 (6 bases). This CDR3 region has 16 residues. V gave up 5 bases and J gave up 8 bases, with 22 bases separating them. CDR1 and CDR2 from the germline V gene are SEHNR and FQNEAQ (reference sequence).

The genes are TRBV7-2 and TRBJ2-5; no clear D. The CDR3 spans 13 residues. Germline CDR1 and CDR2: SGHTA and FQGNSA. The V end was cut by 2 bases, the J end by 1 base, with 5 bases between. The CDR3 DNA is TGTGCCAGCAGCTTACCCAGCCAAGAGACCCAGTACTTC. Its translation is CASSLPSQETQYF.

The genes are TRBV27 and TRBJ2-3; 8 nucleotides match TRBD2. V shed 5 bases, J shed 5 bases, and the junction held 9 bases outside the gene matches. Germline CDR1 MNHEY, CDR2 SMNVEV (reference sequence). The CDR3 totals 15 residues. DNA of the CDR3: TGTGCCAGCAGTCCCCTACCCCTAGCGGGAGATACGCAGTATTTT. Translating gives CASSPLPLAGDTQYF.

In its sample, this clone was seen once. The chain employs TRBV6-5 and TRBJ2-3; 13 nucleotides line up with TRBD2. Losses at the gene ends were 6 bases for V and 3 bases for J; bases not matched to a gene: 3. The CDR3 spans 15 residues. CDR1 is MNHEY, CDR2 SVGAGI, per germline. The CDR3 loop reads CASRRLAGGTDTQYF. In nucleotides, the CDR3 is TGTGCCAGCAGGCGACTAGCGGGAGGAACAGATACGCAGTATTTT.

V is TRBV4-1 and J is TRBJ2-1; no reliable D call. Trimming took 1 base from V and 0 from J, leaving 7 bases between them. CDR3 length: 15 amino acids. From germline, CDR1 is MGHRA and CDR2 YSYEKL. The CDR3 loop is CASSQGASSYNEQFF. The CDR3 nucleotides read TGCGCCAGCAGCCAAGGAGCGAGCTCCTACAATGAGCAGTTCTTC.

CDR3 sequence reads: CASSIAGGPSYEQYF. For the CDR3, the DNA is TGTGCCAGTTCCATAGCGGGAGGGCCCTCCTACGAGCAGTACTTC. This rearrangement joins TRBV19 to TRBJ2-7; 11 positions match TRBD2. CDR1 and CDR2 (germline): LNHDA, SQIVND (reference sequence). V lost 8 bases and J lost 0; bases outside the gene matches: 6. The CDR3 contains 15 residues.

The chain joins TRBV6-6 to TRBJ2-5; D ambiguous. The length of the CDR3 is 11 residues. The germline V gene has CDR1 MNHNY and CDR2 SVGAGI (reference sequence). V was trimmed by 8 bases and J by 5 bases, leaving 9 bases between them. CDR3 region: CASRSSETQYF. The CDR3 DNA is TGTGCCAGCCGGTCCTCTGAGACCCAGTACTTC.

This CDR3 reads CASSESRSSAPYNEQFF. In DNA, the CDR3 is TGCGCCAGCAGTGAGTCTCGTTCTAGCGCGCCCTACAATGAGCAGTTCTTC. The rearrangement joins TRBV10-1 to TRBJ2-1; maybe TRBD2 (6 bases). CDR1 WNHNN and CDR2 SYGVQD come from the germline V gene (reference sequence). The CDR3 contains 17 residues. Deletions cut 0 bases from V and 2 bases from J, with 14 bases between.

The chain has TRBV15 and TRBJ2-1; the D gene is possibly TRBD2 (6 bases). CDR1 and CDR2 (germline): LNHNV, YYDKDF (reference sequence). V gave up 2 bases and J gave up 9 bases, with 14 bases separating them. The CDR3 runs 14 residues. Here the CDR3 DNA reads TGTGCCACCAGCAGAATGGCTAGGAGGGGTGAGCAGTTCTTC. Translated: CATSRMARRGEQFF.

The chain combines TRBV5-1 with TRBJ2-3, with TRBD2 identical over 8 bases. V dropped 6 bases and J dropped 2; count of bases not matched to a gene: 5. From germline, CDR1 is SGHRS and CDR2 YFSETQ. The CDR3 runs to 14 residues. In DNA, the CDR3 is TGCGCCAGCAAAGCGGGGGTTCACACAGATACGCAGTATTTT. The encoded protein is CASKAGVHTDTQYF.